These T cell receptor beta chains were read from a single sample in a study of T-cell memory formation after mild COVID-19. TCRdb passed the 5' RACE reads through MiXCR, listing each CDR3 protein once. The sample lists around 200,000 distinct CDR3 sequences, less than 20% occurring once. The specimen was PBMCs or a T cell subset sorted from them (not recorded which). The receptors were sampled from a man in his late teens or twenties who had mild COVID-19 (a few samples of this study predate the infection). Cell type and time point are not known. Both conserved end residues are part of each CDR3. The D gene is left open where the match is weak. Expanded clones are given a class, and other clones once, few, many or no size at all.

CASSLSAGPYEQYF	TGTGCCAGCAGCTTATCTGCAGGACCCTACGAGCAGTACTTC	TRBV7-3	NA	TRBJ2-7	few
CSARIGNGYTF	TGCAGTGCTAGAATAGGGAATGGCTACACCTTC	TRBV20-1	NA	TRBJ1-2	NA
CASTRLAGLAGGPTSTDTQYF	TGCGCCAGCACCCGTCTAGCAGGACTAGCGGGGGGCCCTACGAGCACAGATACGCAGTATTTT	TRBV5-1	TRBD2	TRBJ2-3	few
CASSLLAASGNTIYF	TGCGCCAGCAGCTTGCTCGCGGCATCTGGAAACACCATATATTTT	TRBV5-1	NA	TRBJ1-3	NA
CSARGGQETQYF	TGCAGTGCTAGGGGGGGACAAGAGACCCAGTACTTC	TRBV20-1	NA	TRBJ2-5	few
CASSSEGAEAFF	TGCGCCAGCAGCTCGGAGGGGGCTGAAGCTTTCTTT	TRBV5-1	NA	TRBJ1-1	NA
CASSRVSTDTQYF	TGTGCCAGCAGTCGTGTAAGCACAGATACGCAGTATTTT	TRBV3-1	NA	TRBJ2-3	few
CASSQWSLLAKNIQYF	TGTGCCAGCAGCCAATGGAGCCTTCTAGCCAAAAACATTCAGTACTTC	TRBV3-1	NA	TRBJ2-4	NA
CASSLPGNTEAFF	TGCGCCAGCAGCTTGCCAGGTAACACTGAAGCTTTCTTT	TRBV7-9	NA	TRBJ1-1	many
CASGFREDTEAFF	TGTGCTAGTGGTTTCCGGGAGGACACTGAAGCTTTCTTT	TRBV12-5	NA	TRBJ1-1	NA
CASSQEVRETQYF	TGTGCCAGCAGCCAAGAGGTTAGGGAGACCCAGTACTTC	TRBV6-1	NA	TRBJ2-5	NA
CASSRTFDHYGYTF	TGTGCCAGCAGTCGGACTTTCGACCACTATGGCTACACCTTC	TRBV12-3/TRBV12-4	NA	TRBJ1-2	many
CASGVGLAGDRTQYF	TGCGCCAGCGGGGTGGGACTAGCGGGGGATCGGACGCAGTATTTT	TRBV5-1	TRBD2	TRBJ2-3	few
CASSDLSEKTQYF	TGCGCCAGTTCGGACCTTTCGGAAAAGACCCAGTACTTC	TRBV4-1	NA	TRBJ2-5	few
CASSRDQSHYEQYF	TGTGCCAGCAGCCGGGACCAAAGCCACTACGAGCAGTACTTC	TRBV7-2	NA	TRBJ2-7	NA
CASSESKGGSADTQYF	TGTGCCAGCAGTGAATCCAAGGGGGGGTCGGCAGATACGCAGTATTTT	TRBV25-1	NA	TRBJ2-3	NA
CASSRIYPRTGNTEAFF	TGCGCCAGCAGCCGAATCTACCCCAGGACAGGGAACACTGAAGCTTTCTTT	TRBV5-1	TRBD1	TRBJ1-1	NA
CASSLFGAGETQYF	TGTGCCAGCAGCTTATTCGGGGCTGGAGAGACCCAGTACTTC	TRBV7-9	NA	TRBJ2-5	few
CASSLAGLARGELFF	TGTGCCAGCAGCCTTGCGGGACTTGCACGCGGGGAGCTGTTTTTT	TRBV7-2	NA	TRBJ2-2	many
CASSGQLGTEAFF	TGTGCCAGCAGCGGACAGTTAGGCACTGAAGCTTTCTTT	TRBV4-2	NA	TRBJ1-1	few
CASSLGSMDEQFF	TGTGCCAGCAGTTTAGGGAGCATGGATGAGCAGTTCTTC	TRBV12-3/TRBV12-4	NA	TRBJ2-1	NA
CASSTQGSTDTQYF	TGTGCCAGCAGTACACAGGGAAGCACAGATACGCAGTATTTT	TRBV2	NA	TRBJ2-3	few
CSARKPGGFALGTEAFF	TGCAGTGCCAGAAAGCCAGGGGGCTTCGCGTTAGGCACTGAAGCTTTCTTT	TRBV20-1	TRBD1	TRBJ1-1	NA
CSAIPGLAGNEQFF	TGCAGTGCCATCCCGGGACTAGCGGGGAATGAGCAGTTCTTC	TRBV20-1	TRBD2	TRBJ2-1	NA
CASSQDRARIYEQYF	TGTGCCAGCAGTCAAGACAGGGCCCGGATCTACGAGCAGTACTTC	TRBV12-3/TRBV12-4	TRBD1	TRBJ2-7	few
CASSLTGTIEAFF	TGTGCCAGCAGTCTAACTGGGACGATCGAAGCTTTCTTT	TRBV3-1	NA	TRBJ1-1	NA